The clone carrying this T cell receptor beta chain was detected once. Amplification targeted TCR beta CDR3 regions from RNA transcripts. HTBI primers drove first-round RT-PCR of the TCR CDR3. TCRdb called the multiplex PCR reads again in MiXCR, with one record for every CDR3 protein. This repertoire shows around 450,000 distinct CDR3 sequences, around 16% found once; its top ten account for 14%. The record originates from a study of T cells in Graves' hyperthyroidism and ophthalmopathy. Germline V gene sequence: CDR1 MNHNS, CDR2 SASEGT. The CDR3 is 15 residues long. V lost 6 bases and J lost 5; bases outside the gene matches: 9.

The TCR comes from a woman aged 18 to 35 with Graves' hyperthyroidism. Sequencing was carried out using blood. This sequence joins TRBV6-1 and TRBJ1-5; TRBD1 matches 8 bases. This CDR3 is CASRNRQGSHQPQHF. The CDR3 DNA reads as TGTGCCAGCAGAAACCGACAGGGGTCCCATCAGCCCCAGCATTTT.